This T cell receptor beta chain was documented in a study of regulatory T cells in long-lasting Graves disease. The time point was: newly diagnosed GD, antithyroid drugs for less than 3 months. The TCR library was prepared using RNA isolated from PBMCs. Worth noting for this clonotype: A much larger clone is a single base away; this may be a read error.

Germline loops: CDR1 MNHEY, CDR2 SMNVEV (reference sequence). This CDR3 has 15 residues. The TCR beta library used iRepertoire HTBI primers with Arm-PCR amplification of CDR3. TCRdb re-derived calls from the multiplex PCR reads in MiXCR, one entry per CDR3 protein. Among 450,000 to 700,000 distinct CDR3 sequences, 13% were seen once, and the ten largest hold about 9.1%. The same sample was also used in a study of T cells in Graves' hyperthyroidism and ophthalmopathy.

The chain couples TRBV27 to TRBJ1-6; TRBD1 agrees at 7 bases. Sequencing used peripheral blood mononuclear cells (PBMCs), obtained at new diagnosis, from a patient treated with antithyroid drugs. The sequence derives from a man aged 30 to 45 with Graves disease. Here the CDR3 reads CASRAQGGHNPPLHF. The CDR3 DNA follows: TGTGCCAGCAGGGCGCAAGGGGGCCATAATCCACCCCTCCACTTT.